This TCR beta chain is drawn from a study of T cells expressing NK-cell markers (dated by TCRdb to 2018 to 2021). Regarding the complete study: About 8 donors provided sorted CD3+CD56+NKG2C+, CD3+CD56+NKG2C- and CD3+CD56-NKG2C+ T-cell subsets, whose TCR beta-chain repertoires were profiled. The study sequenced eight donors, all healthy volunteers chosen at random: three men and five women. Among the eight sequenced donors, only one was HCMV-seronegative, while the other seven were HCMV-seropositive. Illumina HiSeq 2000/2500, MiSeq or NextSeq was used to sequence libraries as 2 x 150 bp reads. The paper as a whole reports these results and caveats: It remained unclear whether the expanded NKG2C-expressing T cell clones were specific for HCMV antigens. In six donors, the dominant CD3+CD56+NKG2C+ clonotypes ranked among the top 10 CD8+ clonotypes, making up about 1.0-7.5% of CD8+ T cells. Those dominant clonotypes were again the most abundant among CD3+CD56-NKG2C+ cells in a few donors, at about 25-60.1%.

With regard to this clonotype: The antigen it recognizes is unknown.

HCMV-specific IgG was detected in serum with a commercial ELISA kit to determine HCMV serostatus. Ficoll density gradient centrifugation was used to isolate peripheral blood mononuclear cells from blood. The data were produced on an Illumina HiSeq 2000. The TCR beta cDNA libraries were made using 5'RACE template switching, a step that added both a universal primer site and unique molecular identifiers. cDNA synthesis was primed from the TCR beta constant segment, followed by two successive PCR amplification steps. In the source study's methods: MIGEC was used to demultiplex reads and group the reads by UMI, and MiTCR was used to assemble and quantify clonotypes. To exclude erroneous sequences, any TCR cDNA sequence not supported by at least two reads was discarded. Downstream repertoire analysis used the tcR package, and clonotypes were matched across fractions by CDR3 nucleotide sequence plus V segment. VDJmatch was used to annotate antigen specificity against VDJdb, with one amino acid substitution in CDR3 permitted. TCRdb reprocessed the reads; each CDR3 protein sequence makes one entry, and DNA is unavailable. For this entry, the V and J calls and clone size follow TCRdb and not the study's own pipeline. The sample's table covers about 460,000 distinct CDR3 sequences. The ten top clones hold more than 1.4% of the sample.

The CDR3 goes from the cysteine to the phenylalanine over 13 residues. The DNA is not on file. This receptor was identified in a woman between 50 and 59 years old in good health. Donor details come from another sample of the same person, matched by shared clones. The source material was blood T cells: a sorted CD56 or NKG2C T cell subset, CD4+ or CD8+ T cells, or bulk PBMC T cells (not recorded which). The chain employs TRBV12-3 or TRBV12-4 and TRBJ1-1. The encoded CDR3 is CASSQQLGTEAFF.